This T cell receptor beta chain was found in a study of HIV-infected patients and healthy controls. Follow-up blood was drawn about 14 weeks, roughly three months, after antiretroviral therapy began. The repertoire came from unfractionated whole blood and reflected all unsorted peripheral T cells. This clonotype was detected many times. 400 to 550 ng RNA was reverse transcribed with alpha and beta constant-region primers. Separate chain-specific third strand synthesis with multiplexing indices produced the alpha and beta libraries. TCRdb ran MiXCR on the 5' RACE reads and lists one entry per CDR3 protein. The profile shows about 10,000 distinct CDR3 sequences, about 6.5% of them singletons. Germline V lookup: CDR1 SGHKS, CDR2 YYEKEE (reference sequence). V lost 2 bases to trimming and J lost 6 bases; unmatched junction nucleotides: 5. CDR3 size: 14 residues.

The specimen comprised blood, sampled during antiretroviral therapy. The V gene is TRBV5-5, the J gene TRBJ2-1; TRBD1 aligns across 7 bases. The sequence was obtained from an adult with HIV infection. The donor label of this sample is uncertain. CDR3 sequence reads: CASSLGDRSNEQFF. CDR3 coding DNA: TGTGCCAGCAGCTTAGGGGACAGAAGCAATGAGCAGTTCTTC.